Presented here are 17 T cell receptor beta chains from one specimen sequenced in a study of beta chain features in type 1 diabetes (dated 2018 in TCRdb). The library was made by the immunoSEQ multiplex PCR assay. All of the isolated RNA was reverse transcribed with the High Capacity cDNA Reverse Transcription Kit, so expressed TCRB transcripts were sequenced. Imported from immuneACCESS, the table was reduced by TCRdb to in-frame sequences with V and J called. These copies leave out some clones; in studies compared against another copy, an unresolved V gene accounts for under half, and the cause of the remainder is not known. The sample records about 220,000 clones, roughly 11% of which are singletons. The ten largest clones capture 1% to 1.5% of the sample. The sample taken for sequencing was central memory CD4+ T cells from blood. These receptors all come from a man aged 18 to 30 in good health.

This clone was counted between two and nine times. This chain joins TRBV28 and TRBJ1-5, with TRBD1 identical over 7 bases. With 6 bases clipped from V and 7 bases from J, the junction kept 9 bases outside the gene matches. Germline CDR1 reads MDHEN; CDR2 reads SYDVKM. The CDR3 sequence is 14 residues long. The CDR3 sequence: CASSADRVGQPQHF. CDR3 sequence (DNA): TGTGCCAGCAGCGCCGACAGGGTAGGGCAGCCCCAGCATTTT.

The V and J genes are TRBV10-3 and TRBJ1-1; D unresolved. The CDR3 consists of 12 residues. V was trimmed by 9 bases and J by 7 bases, leaving 15 bases between them. The germline V gene has CDR1 ENHRY and CDR2 SYGVKD. As DNA, the CDR3 is TGTGCCATGACATCGGGAGTCGGTGAAGCTTTCTTT. Translation: CAMTSGVGEAFF.

This clone was detected a few times. This chain links TRBV30 with TRBJ2-1; 13 bases match TRBD2. V was clipped by 0 bases and J by 12 bases; unmatched bases: 5. Germline loops: CDR1 GTSNPN, CDR2 SVGIG (reference sequence). The CDR3 has 14 residues. CDR3 nucleotide sequence: TGTGCCTGGAGTGTCGGGACTAGCGGGACGGCGCAGTTCTTC. Its protein product is CAWSVGTSGTAQFF.

This clone appeared a few times. J is TRBJ2-1 and V is TRBV18; TRBD1 or TRBD2 may be the D gene (7 bases each). This CDR3 region has 13 residues. Germline V gene lookup returns CDR1 KGHSH and CDR2 LQKENI. With 3 bases removed from V and 9 bases from J, the gap between germline ends came to 12 bases. CDR3 sequence (DNA): TGTGCCAGCTCACCCGACAGGGAGGGTGAGCAGTTCTTC. It codes for CASSPDREGEQFF.

CDR3 nucleotide sequence: TGTGCCTGGAGGGGACTGGTGATCTCCTACGAGCAGTACTTC. It yields the protein CAWRGLVISYEQYF. The V and J genes are TRBV30 and TRBJ2-7, with TRBD2 as a possible D gene (6 bases). The CDR3 has 14 amino acids. V was cut by 3 bases and J by 0 bases, with 12 bases left in between. The germline gives CDR1 GTSNPN, CDR2 SVGIG (reference sequence).

The chain's CDR3 is CASSREQDPSYGYTF. The CDR3 DNA follows: TGTGCCAGCTCACGAGAACAGGATCCTAGCTATGGCTACACCTTC. The V call is TRBV18, the J call TRBJ1-2; TRBD1 is a possible D gene (5 bases). The CDR3 totals 15 residues. Per the germline V gene, CDR1 is KGHSH and CDR2 is LQKENI. Trimming stripped 4 bases from V and 4 bases from J, with 16 bases between.

Only a few counts were recorded for this clone. The chain links TRBV7-6 to TRBJ2-1; D is ambiguous. V lost 2 bases to trimming and J lost 9 bases, with 8 bases between them. The CDR3 contains 12 residues. Germline assignment: CDR1 SGHVS and CDR2 FNYEAQ. Here the CDR3 reads CASSLMPSEQFF. The CDR3 nucleotides read TGTGCCAGCAGCTTAATGCCGAGTGAGCAGTTCTTC.

Many counts were recorded for this clone. V usage is TRBV14 and J usage is TRBJ2-6; unclear D gene. Trimming removed 3 bases at V and 4 bases at J, with 13 bases between. The CDR3 length is 16 residues. Germline V lookup: CDR1 SGHDN, CDR2 FVKESK. CDR3 DNA sequence: TGTGCCAGCAGCCAGCCTTTGGGAAAAGGGGCCAACGTCCTGACTTTC. It codes for CASSQPLGKGANVLTF.

The chain couples TRBV5-1 to TRBJ2-6, with D uncertain. This CDR3 contains 16 residues. Germline lookup yields CDR1 SGHRS and CDR2 YFSETQ. V was pared by 0 bases and J by 0 bases, with 7 bases between. CDR3 sequence (DNA): TGCGCCAGCAGCTTGGCCGGGTTCTCTGGGGCCAACGTCCTGACTTTC. This sequence encodes CASSLAGFSGANVLTF.

The table lists this clone with a few counts. The chain uses TRBV7-9 and TRBJ2-2; D is ambiguous. Germline lookup yields CDR1 SEHNR and CDR2 FQNEAQ (reference sequence). Trimming cost V 0 bases and J 6 bases, with 8 bases left between them. The CDR3 runs 14 residues. The CDR3 sequence is CASSLAFAAGELFF. In DNA form, the CDR3 reads TGTGCCAGCAGCTTAGCGTTTGCAGCCGGGGAGCTGTTTTTT.

This clone was observed a handful of times. This sequence joins TRBV25-1 and TRBJ2-7; 10 bases fit TRBD1. The CDR3 contains 15 residues. Trimming removed 1 base from V and 5 bases from J; junction bases left unmatched: 5. Germline V gene sequence: CDR1 MGHDK, CDR2 SYGVNS. CDR3 amino acids: CASSELGDRGDEQYF. The CDR3 DNA is TGTGCCAGCAGTGAATTAGGGGACAGGGGTGACGAGCAGTACTTC.

There are many counts of this clone. The sample has other DNA sequences that encode this CDR3 too. The rearrangement joins TRBV7-8 to TRBJ2-7, with D possibly matching TRBD2 (5 bases). The CDR3 has 15 residues. Germline CDR1 and CDR2: SGHVS and FQNEAQ. V dropped 1 base and J dropped 2 bases, with 12 bases sitting between them. In DNA form, the CDR3 reads TGTGCCAGCAGCTTAGAACGGGGTCCCCCCTACGAGCAGTACTTC. As protein: CASSLERGPPYEQYF.

A remark on this clone: The junction departs from germline at one end; a sequencing error may be responsible. The rearrangement joins TRBV4-1 to TRBJ2-7, with D hard to call. Germline values: CDR1 MGHRA, CDR2 YSYEKL. The length of the CDR3 is 13 residues. This CDR3 is CASSQVRGYEQYF. DNA of the CDR3: TGTGCCAGCAGCCAAGTAAGAGGCTACGAGCAGTACTTC.

This clone was detected only a few times. The rearrangement uses TRBV5-5 and TRBJ2-1; D not resolved. Trimming took 0 bases from V and 8 from J, leaving 12 bases between them. The CDR3 totals 14 residues. CDR1 is SGHKS, CDR2 YYEKEE, per germline (reference sequence). CDR3 nucleotides: TGTGCCAGCAGCTTGGACGGCTGGTCTGATGAGCAGTTCTTC. Protein sequence: CASSLDGWSDEQFF.

This clone was seen ten or more times. The J gene is TRBJ1-2, the V gene TRBV15; D is unresolved. Germline CDR1 reads LNHNV; CDR2 reads YYDKDF (reference sequence). This CDR3 region has 14 residues. V dropped 3 bases and J dropped 1 base, with 9 bases sitting between them. CDR3 in DNA: TGTGCCACCAGCAGGGCGGGGATTAACTATGGCTACACCTTC. Its protein is CATSRAGINYGYTF.

Here the CDR3 reads CASRRTSMAYEQYF. CDR3 coding DNA: TGTGCCAGCAGGAGGACTAGCATGGCCTACGAGCAGTACTTC. This chain connects TRBV2 to TRBJ2-7, with TRBD2 identical over 8 bases. V trimming: 6 bases; J trimming: 2 bases; junction bases outside the gene matches: 6. Germline V lookup: CDR1 SNHLY, CDR2 FYNNEI. The CDR3 covers 14 residues.

The chain joins TRBV7-2 to TRBJ1-5, with D unclear. Trimming cost V 1 base and J 4 bases, with 5 bases left between them. Germline CDR1 is SGHTA and CDR2 is FQGNSA. The CDR3 extends over 13 amino acids. The CDR3 spells CASSLVWNQPQHF. The DNA of the CDR3 is TGTGCCAGCAGCTTAGTGTGGAATCAGCCCCAGCATTTT.